The clone carrying this T cell receptor beta chain came up a few times. The antigen is undetermined. Naive CD4+ cells had CD25+ Tregs removed. Full-length variable regions came from constant-region reverse primers plus semi-nested Nested Universal Primer A PCR. In TCRdb, the 5' RACE reads were re-called with MiXCR into one record per CDR3 protein. The data contain 45,000 to 55,000 distinct CDR3 sequences, approximately 25% of them singletons. CDR3 length equals 15 residues. Trimming at V came to 7 bases and at J to 2 bases, leaving 7 bases not matched to a gene. The study, taken as a whole, reports: Greatest tumor Treg TCR overlap was with tumor naive CD4+ cells.

The chain joins TRBV12-3 or TRBV12-4 to TRBJ2-7, with TRBD2 identical over 11 bases. The clonotype was recovered from a female donor with breast cancer. The sample comprised tumor-infiltrating naive CD4+ T cells sorted from the breast tumor. Subset indicated: naive CD4+ T cells, CD4+CD45RA+CD25-. CDR3 in DNA: TGTGCCAGCACCGCGACTAGCGGGATAACCTACGAGCAGTACTTC. Translation gives CASTATSGITYEQYF.